In its sample, the clone carrying this TCR beta chain was seen many times. What it recognizes is unknown. Diagnosing involved the use of clinical symptoms, serum thyroxine and TRAb, thyroid ultrasound and orbital computed tomography. The source of the PBMCs was approximately 10 ml of fresh peripheral blood. The CDR3 is 13 amino acids. Germline V CDR1 and CDR2: LNHDA, SQIVND (reference sequence). The ends were cut back, 5 bases at V and 2 bases at J, with 4 bases in the middle. These data come from a study of T cells in Graves' hyperthyroidism and ophthalmopathy. Researchers took RNA transcripts and amplified the TCR beta CDR3 regions from them. In the first-round RT-PCR of the TCR CDR3, the HTBI primer set was used. Using its own MiXCR run on the multiplex PCR reads, TCRdb lists one record per CDR3 protein. The sample gives approximately 600,000 distinct CDR3 sequences, roughly 14% of which show up once; about 3.9% is in the top ten.

Study results and caveats: Most thyroid clonotypes that were expanded above 0.001 also turned up in blood.

Material: blood. The chain recombines TRBV19 with TRBJ2-6, with unresolved D. This receptor was identified in a woman aged 40 to 50 with Graves' ophthalmopathy. The CDR3 DNA reads as TGTGCCAGTAGTCAAGCTGGGGCCAACGTCCTGACTTTC. Its translation: CASSQAGANVLTF.